The T cell receptor (beta chain) described here comes from a study of T-cell reconstitution after alpha-beta-depleted transplantation in children (TCRdb year 2016). Regarding the complete study: T-cell immune reconstitution after TCRalphabeta/CD19-depleted allogeneic hematopoietic cell transplantation in children was quantitatively tracked in the study by means of TCR repertoire profiling. The paper as a whole reports these results and caveats: The high TCRbeta diversity at day 60 in some patients was ascribed to recipient T cells and intrathymic progenitors that had survived conditioning. About two months after transplant, the apparently early recovery of alphabetaT-cell counts reportedly depended on just several hundred clones that had expanded rapidly and came from non-depleted graft cells. Hyperexpanded clone frequencies declined over subsequent months; after one year, T-cell counts and TCRbeta diversity were mostly attributed to newly produced T cells.

This clonotype has only a few counts. Its recognized antigen is unknown. Nothing much larger sits one base from this clone, and base qualities are not available. Ends trimmed: V by 6 bases, J by 2 bases; bases unmatched to a gene: 8. The CDR3, from cysteine to phenylalanine, totals 15 residues. The retained sequence is limited to the CDR3, 45 bases, with the frame set at the first base. Sample treatment or condition, as interpreted from the label and publication: allogeneic hematopoietic cell transplantation with graft depleted of TCRalphabeta T cells and CD19 B cells. The children who served as transplant recipients had been given grafts of TCRalphabeta/CD19-depleted allogeneic hematopoietic cells. Library construction relied on PCR. TCRdb records Illumina HiSeq 2500 as the sequencer. Molecular barcoding was employed in the preparation of TCR libraries, with unique molecular identifiers being used to normalize TCRbeta repertoire quantification. The public reads were quality trimmed at Q25 with fastp and then assembled into clones with MiXCR by TCRdb, keeping productive beta chains. Each CDR3 protein gets just one entry, which takes the most common genes and DNA from the rows behind it. This sample holds about 980,000 distinct CDR3 sequences; under 30% were observed only once. Roughly 30% of the sample rests with the top ten.

The source was PBMCs, mostly from graft donor cells, collected 360 days after TCRalphabeta/CD19-depleted stem cell transplant. The receptor was isolated from a boy in the first two years of life who had a stem cell transplant for SCID, so the T cells may come from the graft donor. The chain is made from TRBV12-3 or TRBV12-4 and TRBJ2-3; the central 7 bases match TRBD1. Read as DNA, the sequence is TGTGCCAGCAGCCCGACAGGGATGGCCACAGATACGCAGTATTTT. Its translation reads: CASSPTGMATDTQYF.